Listed here are 8 T cell receptor beta chains from one sample, sequenced in a study of blood T cell repertoires in COVID-19. TCRdb keeps only in-frame clones here, not all; method: immunoSEQ multiplex PCR. The table lists around 290,000 clones, more than 70% of them singletons. Input material: PBMCs or T cells enriched from blood (not recorded which). The receptors originated from a woman aged 55-75 years in a cohort exposed to, infected with or recovered from COVID-19 (not recorded which).

This clone has only a few counts. The sample contains more than one DNA sequence encoding this CDR3. This sequence joins TRBV12-3 or TRBV12-4 and TRBJ2-2, with a possible D match to TRBD1 (6 bases). V was trimmed by 6 bases and J by 5 bases, leaving 10 bases between them. The CDR3 has 13 residues. Written as DNA, the CDR3 is TGTGCCAGCAGACCTCAGGGGACCGGGGAGCTGTTTTTT. It is translated as CASRPQGTGELFF.

The chain uses TRBV28 and TRBJ1-5; TRBD1 agrees at 9 bases. V trimming: 4 bases; J trimming: 0 bases; junction bases outside the gene matches: 10. Germline V gives CDR1 MDHEN, CDR2 SYDVKM. This CDR3 comprises 18 residues. CDR3 residues: CASSSPGTGLISNQPQHF. CDR3 DNA: TGTGCCAGCAGTTCACCGGGGACAGGGCTGATTAGCAATCAGCCCCAGCATTTT. Full variable domain (outside the CDR3, taken from reference TRBV28 and TRBJ1-5): DVKVTQSSRYLVKRTGEKVFLECVQDMDHENMFWYRQDPGLGLRLIYFSYDVKMKEKGDIPEGYSVSREKKERFSLILESASTNQTSMYLCASSSPGTGLISNQPQHFGDGTRLSIL.

The rearrangement joins TRBV19 to TRBJ1-2, with 8 bases lining up with TRBD1. The CDR3 covers 14 residues. Germline trimming cut 7 bases from V and 6 bases from J; bases unmatched to any gene: 10. Germline assignment: CDR1 LNHDA and CDR2 SQIVND (reference sequence). CDR3 nucleotide sequence: TGTGCCAGTAATCCCGGAGACAGGGGCCATGGCTACACCTTC. Translated: CASNPGDRGHGYTF.

This rearrangement joins TRBV19 to TRBJ2-7; 7 bases fit TRBD2. Germline V CDR1 and CDR2: LNHDA, SQIVND (reference sequence). The CDR3 loop spans 18 amino acids. The V gene end was trimmed by 7 bases and the J gene end by 2 bases; junction bases not matched to a gene: 20. CDR3 nucleotides: TGTGCCAGTATGCCCGGCGGGAGCTTGCTCGGGGGTACCTACGAGCAGTACTTC. As protein: CASMPGGSLLGGTYEQYF.

This rearrangement joins TRBV7-2 to TRBJ2-3; 10 bases match TRBD1. Losses at the gene ends were 6 bases for V and 5 bases for J; bases not matched to a gene: 8. The length of the CDR3 is 15 residues. CDR1 and CDR2 (germline): SGHTA, FQGNSA. The CDR3 nucleotides are TGTGCCAGCAGAAGAGGGGACAGGGGAGAAGATACGCAGTATTTT. This encodes CASRRGDRGEDTQYF.

J is TRBJ1-6 and V is TRBV19; D is uncertain. Trimming cost V 3 bases and J 6 bases, with 3 bases left between them. Per the germline V gene, CDR1 is LNHDA and CDR2 is SQIVND (reference sequence). The CDR3 runs to 12 residues. The CDR3 DNA reads TGTGCCAGTAGTATCAGTAATTCACCCCTCCACTTT. Its translation is CASSISNSPLHF.

The chain links TRBV28 to TRBJ2-1, with a tentative D call TRBD2 (6 bases). Germline-derived CDR1 and CDR2 are MDHEN and SYDVKM. V was clipped by 5 bases and J by 6 bases, with 23 bases between them. CDR3 length: 17 residues. CDR3 protein: CASSALAGSRRGNEQFF. CDR3 bases: TGTGCCAGCAGTGCCCTGGCGGGGTCAAGACGGGGCAATGAGCAGTTCTTC.

The sample holds one count of this clone. The chain has TRBV15 and TRBJ1-1; the D gene is possibly TRBD1 (5 bases). V was pared by 1 base and J by 3 bases, with 24 bases between. The length of the CDR3 is 19 residues. In germline, CDR1 is LNHNV, CDR2 YYDKDF (reference sequence). The CDR3 protein is CATSRGTPGGKVLDTEAFF. CDR3 coding DNA: TGTGCCACCAGCAGAGGCACTCCGGGGGGAAAGGTTTTGGACACTGAAGCTTTCTTT.